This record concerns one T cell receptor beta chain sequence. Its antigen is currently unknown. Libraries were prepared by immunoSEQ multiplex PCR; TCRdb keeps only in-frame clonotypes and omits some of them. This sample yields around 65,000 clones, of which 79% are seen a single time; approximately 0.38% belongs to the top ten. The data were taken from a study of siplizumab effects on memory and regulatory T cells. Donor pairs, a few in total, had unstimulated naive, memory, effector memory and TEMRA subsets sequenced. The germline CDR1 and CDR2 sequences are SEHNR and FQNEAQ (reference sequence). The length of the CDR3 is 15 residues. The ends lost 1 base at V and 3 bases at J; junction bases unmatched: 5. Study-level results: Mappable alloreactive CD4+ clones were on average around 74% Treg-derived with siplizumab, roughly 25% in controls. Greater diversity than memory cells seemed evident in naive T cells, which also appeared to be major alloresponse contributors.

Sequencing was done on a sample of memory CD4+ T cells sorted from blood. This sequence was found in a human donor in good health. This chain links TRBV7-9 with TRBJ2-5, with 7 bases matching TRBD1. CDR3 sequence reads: CASSLVGQREETQYF. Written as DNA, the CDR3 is TGTGCCAGCAGCTTAGTGGGACAGAGGGAAGAGACCCAGTACTTC. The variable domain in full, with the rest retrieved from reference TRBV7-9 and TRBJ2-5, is DTGVSQNPRHKITKRGQNVTFRCDPISEHNRLYWYRQTLGQGPEFLTYFQNEAQLEKSRLLSDRFSAERPKGSFSTLEIQRTEQGDSAMYLCASSLVGQREETQYFGPGTRLLVL.